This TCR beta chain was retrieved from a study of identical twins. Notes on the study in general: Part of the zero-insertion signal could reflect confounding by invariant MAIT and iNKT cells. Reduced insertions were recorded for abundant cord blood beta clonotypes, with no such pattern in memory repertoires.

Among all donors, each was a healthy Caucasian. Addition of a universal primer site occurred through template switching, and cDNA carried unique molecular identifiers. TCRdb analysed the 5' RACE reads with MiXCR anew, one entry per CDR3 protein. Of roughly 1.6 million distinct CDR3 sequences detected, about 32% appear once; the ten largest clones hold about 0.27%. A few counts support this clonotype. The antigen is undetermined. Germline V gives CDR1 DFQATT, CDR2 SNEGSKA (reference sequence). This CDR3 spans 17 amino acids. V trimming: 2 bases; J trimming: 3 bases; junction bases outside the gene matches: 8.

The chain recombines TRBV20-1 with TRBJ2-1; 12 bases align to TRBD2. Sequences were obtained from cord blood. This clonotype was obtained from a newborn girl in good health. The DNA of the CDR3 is TGCAGTGCTAGAAGGTGGACTAGCGGGGCAGGCTACAATGAGCAGTTCTTC. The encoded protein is CSARRWTSGAGYNEQFF.